This T cell receptor beta chain was sequenced for a study of CD8 T cells in ankylosing spondylitis. General study points: CD8+ cells made up the disease-linked clones, which were relatively rare in peripheral blood. Blood from ankylosing spondylitis patients appeared to carry a characteristic roughly 8-variant TCR beta motif.

For this clonotype: What it recognizes is unknown.

As the method for making TCR beta libraries, quantitative 5'-RACE with molecular barcodes was used. TCRdb independently ran MiXCR on the 5' RACE reads; one entry per CDR3 protein. The sample lists around 300,000 distinct CDR3 sequences, around 21% occurring once. This TCR was sampled from a female donor with ankylosing spondylitis or in good health (not recorded which). The sample taken for sequencing was blood, either unsorted or a sorted T cell fraction (not recorded which).

The CDR3 sequence: CASIFAGGHTQYF. The CDR3 nucleotides read TGTGCCAGCATCTTTGCGGGGGGGCACACGCAGTATTTT. The rearrangement uses TRBV7-2 and TRBJ2-3, with TRBD2 identical over 9 bases. Trimming took 7 bases from V and 9 from J; bases not matched to a gene: 8. The germline V gene has CDR1 SGHTA and CDR2 FQGNSA. This CDR3 is built from 13 residues.